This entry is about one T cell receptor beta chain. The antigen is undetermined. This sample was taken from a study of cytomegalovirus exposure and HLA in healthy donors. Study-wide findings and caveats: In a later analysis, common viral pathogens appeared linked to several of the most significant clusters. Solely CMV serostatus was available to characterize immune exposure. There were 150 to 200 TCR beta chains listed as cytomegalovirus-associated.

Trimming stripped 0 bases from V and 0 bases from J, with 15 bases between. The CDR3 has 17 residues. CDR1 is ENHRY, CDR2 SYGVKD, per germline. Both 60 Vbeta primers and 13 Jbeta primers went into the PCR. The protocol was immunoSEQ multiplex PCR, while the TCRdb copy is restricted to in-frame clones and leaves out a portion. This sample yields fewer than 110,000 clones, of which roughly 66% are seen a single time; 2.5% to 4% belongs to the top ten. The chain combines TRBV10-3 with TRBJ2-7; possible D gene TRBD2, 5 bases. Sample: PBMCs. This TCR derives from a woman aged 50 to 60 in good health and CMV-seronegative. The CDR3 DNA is TGTGCCATCAGTGAGTCAGGGAGAAAATTCAGCTCCTACGAGCAGTACTTC. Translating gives CAISESGRKFSSYEQYF.